This TCR beta chain was sequenced in a study of Graves' ophthalmopathy and Graves' hyperthyroidism. Across the study: Stable hyperthyroidism meant no ophthalmopathy within 18 months of follow-up. Broader study findings: Blood was where most expanded thyroid clonotypes above 0.001 frequency also turned up. Between ophthalmopathy and stable hyperthyroidism, a 13-signature model drew a separation with around 90% sensitivity and less than 83% specificity.

This CDR3 comprises 13 residues. Between the trimmed V and J ends, which lost 6 bases and 4 bases, there was a span of 15 bases. Germline V gives CDR1 DFQATT, CDR2 SNEGSKA (reference sequence). Many counts were recorded for this clonotype. What it binds is unknown. It was on clinical symptoms, serum thyroxine, TRAb, thyroid ultrasound and orbital computed tomography that diagnosis relied. Amplification of TCR beta CDR3 regions used RNA transcripts. HTBI-primed RT-PCR formed the first round, and a multiplex PCR formed the second. TCRdb reanalysed the multiplex PCR reads using MiXCR and keeps one entry per CDR3 protein. The sample records around 1.1 million distinct CDR3 sequences, less than 45% being singletons.

This clonotype originated in an adult man with Graves' hyperthyroidism. Sample: peripheral blood or thyroid tissue (not recorded which). The rearrangement joins TRBV20-1 to TRBJ2-5, with TRBD1 as a possible D gene (6 bases). CDR3 sequence reads: CSAHEQGTETQYF. The CDR3 nucleotides read TGCAGTGCGCACGAACAGGGCACAGAGACCCAGTACTTC.